The next 11 T cell receptor beta chains were all read from a single sample in a study of post-analysis software for immune sequencing data. Broader study findings: Roughly 5 TRBV segments occurring more often in patients than controls included TRBV5-6, TRBV5-1 and TRBV20-1.

These receptors' targets are unknown. Unique molecular identifiers were built into the TCR beta cDNA libraries. TCRdb recomputed calls from the PCR reads with MiXCR, one row per CDR3 protein. The sample contains hundreds of thousands of distinct CDR3 sequences, approximately 60% of which appear only once. Source material: blood. The receptor source for this set is a girl aged 2 to 10 with multiple sclerosis.

The rearrangement joins TRBV7-8 to TRBJ2-3; unclear D gene. V was pared by 11 bases and J by 0 bases, with 9 bases between. CDR1 SGHVS and CDR2 FQNEAQ come from the germline V gene. This CDR3 comprises 12 residues. The CDR3 reads CAVFSSTDTQYF. CDR3 DNA: TGTGCCGTTTTCTCGAGCACAGATACGCAGTATTTT.

This clonotype came up a few times. This chain connects TRBV5-1 to TRBJ2-3, with D possibly TRBD1 on 5 matching bases. Trimming cost V 0 bases and J 2 bases, with 10 bases left between them. The CDR3 has 15 residues. CDR1 is SGHRS, CDR2 YFSETQ, per germline. The chain's CDR3 is CASSLEGAFTDTQYF. CDR3 DNA sequence: TGCGCCAGCAGCTTGGAAGGGGCTTTCACAGATACGCAGTATTTT. The full variable domain, completed using reference TRBV5-1 and TRBJ2-3, is KAGVTQTPRYLIKTRGQQVTLSCSPISGHRSVSWYQQTPGQGLQFLFEYFSETQRNKGNFPGRFSGRQFSNSRSEMNVSTLELGDSALYLCASSLEGAFTDTQYFGPGTRLTVL.

CDR3 loop: CSARDAETQYF. The CDR3 DNA sequence: TGCAGTGCTAGAGATGCAGAGACCCAGTACTTC. This chain joins TRBV20-1 and TRBJ2-5; D call uncertain. V was cut by 0 bases and J by 4 bases, with 3 bases left in between. The CDR3 has 11 residues. Germline CDR1 is DFQATT and CDR2 is SNEGSKA (reference sequence).

Concerning this clonotype itself: One junction end does not reproduce the germline sequence, and a read error may be involved. The chain is built from TRBV6-1 and TRBJ2-1, with 10 bases lining up with TRBD2. The CDR3 is made up of 16 amino acids. CDR1 is MNHNS, CDR2 SASEGT, per germline. CDR3 in amino acids: CAGSDPGTSVYNEQFF. CDR3 nucleotides: TGTGCCGGCAGTGATCCCGGGACTAGCGTCTACAATGAGCAGTTCTTC.

This clonotype came up a few times. This rearrangement joins TRBV29-1 to TRBJ2-5, with D possibly called TRBD1 or TRBD2 (6 bases each). CDR1 and CDR2 from the germline V gene are SQVTM and ANQGSEA. The V and J ends lost 4 bases and 0 bases respectively, with 30 bases between them. The CDR3 is 20 residues long. CDR3 bases: TGCAGCGTTGGTGGTGTAGGGGGGCAGGGGATCCTACGGTACCAAGAGACCCAGTACTTC. This sequence encodes CSVGGVGGQGILRYQETQYF.

There are a few counts of this clonotype. The chain has TRBV5-1 and TRBJ2-1, with 11 bases matching TRBD2. The V and J ends lost 4 bases and 0 bases, in that order; junction bases with no gene match: 18. The V gene's germline CDR1 is SGHRS and CDR2 YFSETQ. The CDR3 covers 21 residues. CDR3 bases: TGCGCCAGCAGCCCGACCCCATTGGGACTAGCGGCTAGTATCTCCTACAATGAGCAGTTCTTC. This codes for CASSPTPLGLAASISYNEQFF. The entire variable domain, with the rest obtained from reference TRBV5-1 and TRBJ2-1, is as follows: KAGVTQTPRYLIKTRGQQVTLSCSPISGHRSVSWYQQTPGQGLQFLFEYFSETQRNKGNFPGRFSGRQFSNSRSEMNVSTLELGDSALYLCASSPTPLGLAASISYNEQFFGPGTRLTVL.

The V and J genes are TRBV20-1 and TRBJ1-6, with unresolved D. Trimming removed 4 bases at V and 12 bases at J, with 13 bases between. The CDR3 contains 12 residues. The germline V gene encodes CDR1 DFQATT and CDR2 SNEGSKA (reference sequence). The CDR3 protein is CSAKEAEKPLHF. For the CDR3, the DNA is TGCAGTGCTAAAGAGGCCGAGAAACCCCTCCACTTT.

The CDR3 region is CSVDTGNTIYF. The DNA for the CDR3 is TGCAGCGTCGACACTGGAAACACCATATATTTT. The rearrangement links TRBV29-1 to TRBJ1-3; D gene ambiguous. V was clipped by 6 bases and J by 2 bases, with 5 bases between them. Looked up from germline, CDR1 is SQVTM and CDR2 is ANQGSEA. CDR3 size: 11 residues.

The CDR3 sequence is CASSLGPSGSYNEQFF. The CDR3 DNA reads as TGCGCCAGCAGCTTAGGACCTAGCGGGAGCTACAATGAGCAGTTCTTC. The chain carries TRBV5-1 and TRBJ2-1; TRBD2 agrees at 10 bases. Germline lookup yields CDR1 SGHRS and CDR2 YFSETQ. The junction had 5 bases not matched to a gene; V was cut back by 2 bases and J by 3 bases. The CDR3 runs to 16 residues.

The chain has TRBV6-4 and TRBJ2-3; TRBD2 aligns across 10 bases. This CDR3 is built from 16 residues. CDR1 and CDR2 (germline): MRHNA, SNTAGT. V dropped 6 bases and J dropped 2; count of bases not matched to a gene: 8. This CDR3 reads CASSESSGRATDTQYF. DNA for the CDR3: TGTGCCAGCAGCGAATCTAGCGGGAGAGCCACAGATACGCAGTATTTT.

The rearrangement links TRBV12-5 to TRBJ1-5, with a possible D match to TRBD1 (5 bases). There are 13 residues in the CDR3. In germline, CDR1 is LGHNT, CDR2 FRNRAP. Between the trimmed V and J ends, which lost 6 bases and 1 base, there was a span of 7 bases. The CDR3 region has the DNA TGTGCTAGTGGCCAGGGCAGCAATCAGCCCCAGCATTTT. Its translation is CASGQGSNQPQHF.